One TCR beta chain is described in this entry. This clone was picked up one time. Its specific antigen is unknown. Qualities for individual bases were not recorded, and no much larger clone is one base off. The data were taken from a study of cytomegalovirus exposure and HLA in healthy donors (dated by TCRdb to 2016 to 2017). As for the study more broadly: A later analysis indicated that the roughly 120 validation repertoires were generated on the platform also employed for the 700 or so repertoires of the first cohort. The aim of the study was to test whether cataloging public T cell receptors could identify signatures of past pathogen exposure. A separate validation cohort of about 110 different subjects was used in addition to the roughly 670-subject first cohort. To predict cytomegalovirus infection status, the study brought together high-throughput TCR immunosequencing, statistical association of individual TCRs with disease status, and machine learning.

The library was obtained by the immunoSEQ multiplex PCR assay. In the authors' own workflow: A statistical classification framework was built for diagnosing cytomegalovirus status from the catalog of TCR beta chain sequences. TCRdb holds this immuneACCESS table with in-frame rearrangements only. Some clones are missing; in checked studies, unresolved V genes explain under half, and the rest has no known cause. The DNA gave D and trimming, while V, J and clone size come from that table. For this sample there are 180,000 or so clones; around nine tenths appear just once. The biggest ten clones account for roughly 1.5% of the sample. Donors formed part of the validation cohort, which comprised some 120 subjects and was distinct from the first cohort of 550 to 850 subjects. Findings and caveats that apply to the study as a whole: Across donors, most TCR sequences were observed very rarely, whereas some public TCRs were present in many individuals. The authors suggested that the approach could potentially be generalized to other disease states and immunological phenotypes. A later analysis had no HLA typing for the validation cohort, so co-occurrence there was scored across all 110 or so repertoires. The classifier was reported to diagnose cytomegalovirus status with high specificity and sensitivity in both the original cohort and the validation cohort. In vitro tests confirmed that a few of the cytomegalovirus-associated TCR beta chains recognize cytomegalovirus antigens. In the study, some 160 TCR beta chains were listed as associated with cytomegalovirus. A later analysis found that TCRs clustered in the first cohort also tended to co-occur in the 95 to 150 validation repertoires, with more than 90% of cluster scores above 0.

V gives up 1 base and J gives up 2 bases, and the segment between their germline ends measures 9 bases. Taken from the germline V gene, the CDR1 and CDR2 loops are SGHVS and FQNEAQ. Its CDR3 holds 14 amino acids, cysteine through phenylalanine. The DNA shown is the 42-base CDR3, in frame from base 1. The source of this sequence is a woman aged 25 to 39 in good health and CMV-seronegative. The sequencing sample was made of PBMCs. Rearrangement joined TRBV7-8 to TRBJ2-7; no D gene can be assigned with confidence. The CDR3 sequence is CASSLGPEAYEQYF. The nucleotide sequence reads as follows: TGTGCCAGCAGCTTAGGCCCAGAAGCCTACGAGCAGTACTTC.